A single sample gave rise to the 14 T cell receptor beta chains below, sequenced in a study of blood T cell repertoires in COVID-19. The repertoire was sequenced with immunoSEQ multiplex PCR; TCRdb's copy has only in-frame clones and lacks some. In the table there are over 100,000 clones, under 90% of which are singletons. Sequencing was done on a sample of peripheral blood. The origin of the receptors is a woman in her 50s with acute or convalescent COVID-19.

CDR3 in amino acids: CASSDRTSGQETQYF. DNA of the CDR3: TGTGCCAGCAGCGATCGGACTAGCGGCCAAGAGACCCAGTACTTC. The chain employs TRBV5-4 and TRBJ2-5; 10 bases fit TRBD2. In germline, CDR1 is SGHNT, CDR2 YYREEE (reference sequence). The CDR3 spans 15 residues. V lost 4 bases, J lost 1 base, and 4 bases stayed unmatched.

The table lists this clone with a count of one. This chain joins TRBV19 and TRBJ1-5; the match to TRBD1 covers 8 bases. Per the germline V gene, CDR1 is LNHDA and CDR2 is SQIVND (reference sequence). V gave up 5 bases and J gave up 7 bases; unmatched junction bases: 7. This CDR3 has 14 amino acids. The DNA of the CDR3 is TGTGCCAGTAGTCCCAGGACAGGGAGCCAGCCCCAGCATTTT. Translation: CASSPRTGSQPQHF.

The chain employs TRBV24-1 and TRBJ2-2; TRBD2 agrees at 7 bases. Germline CDR1 is KGHDR and CDR2 is SFDVKD. The V segment lost 6 bases and the J segment 2 bases; nucleotides outside the gene matches: 8. The CDR3 consists of 16 residues. CDR3 sequence reads: CATSHISGGNTGELFF. In DNA form, the CDR3 reads TGTGCCACCAGTCACATTTCGGGGGGTAACACCGGGGAGCTGTTTTTT.

This chain joins TRBV5-4 and TRBJ1-2, with D uncertain. CDR3 length equals 17 residues. Per the germline V gene, CDR1 is SGHNT and CDR2 is YYREEE (reference sequence). With 4 bases removed from V and 7 bases from J, the gap between germline ends came to 26 bases. The CDR3 loop is CASSRSGRPDLSSGYTF. CDR3 in DNA: TGTGCCAGCAGCAGGTCCGGCAGGCCCGATTTATCGAGTGGCTACACCTTC.

The V call is TRBV5-1, the J call TRBJ2-6; TRBD1 matches 8 bases. CDR3 length equals 16 residues. CDR1 and CDR2 from the germline V gene are SGHRS and YFSETQ. V lost 7 bases, J lost 4 bases, and 10 bases stayed unmatched. CDR3 coding DNA: TGCGCCAGCCGACCCCAGGGGGCAGCCGGGGCCAACGTCCTGACTTTC. This translates into CASRPQGAAGANVLTF.

The genes are TRBV6-5 and TRBJ2-3; 9 nucleotides align to TRBD1. The CDR3 consists of 13 residues. Trimming removed 7 bases from V and 11 bases from J; junction bases left unmatched: 10. Per germline, CDR1 MNHEY and CDR2 SVGAGI. The CDR3 protein is CASTSRDRALQYF. CDR3 bases: TGTGCCAGCACCTCCCGGGACAGGGCCTTGCAGTATTTT.

The genes are TRBV3-1 (or the pseudogene TRBV3-2) and TRBJ1-3; D is perhaps TRBD1 (6 bases). This CDR3 contains 13 residues. Germline CDR1 and CDR2: LGHDT and YNNKEL (reference sequence). Between the trimmed V and J ends, which lost 1 base and 15 bases, there was a span of 16 bases. The CDR3 spells CASSQGFPGAEYF. CDR3 bases: TGTGCCAGCAGCCAAGGGTTCCCAGGGGCGGAATATTTT.

The chain recombines TRBV6-5 with TRBJ1-1; D call uncertain. The CDR3 spans 14 residues. CDR1 and CDR2 from the germline V gene are MNHEY and SVGAGI. Trimming pared 2 bases from V and 5 bases from J, leaving 12 bases between. The DNA for the CDR3 is TGTGCCAGCAGTTACGGCGTGCGCGGGACTGAAGCTTTCTTT. This sequence encodes CASSYGVRGTEAFF.

On this clone: Other nucleotide sequences from this sample produce the same CDR3. This chain joins TRBV18 and TRBJ1-6, with D possibly matching TRBD1 (6 bases). Between the trimmed V and J ends, which lost 6 bases and 8 bases, there was a span of 11 bases. The CDR3 has 13 amino acids. The germline CDR1 and CDR2 sequences are KGHSH and LQKENI. Here the CDR3 DNA reads TGTGCCAGCTCCCAAGGGGGGGATTCACCCCTCCACTTT. Translation gives CASSQGGDSPLHF.

This clone showed up just a few times. This chain links TRBV9 with TRBJ1-2; TRBD1 matches at 7 bases. The CDR3 runs 14 residues. The germline V gene encodes CDR1 SGDLS and CDR2 YYNGEE. The trim removed 4 bases at V and 5 bases at J, leaving 8 bases unmatched. CDR3 loop: CASSPGTGEYGYTF. The CDR3 DNA reads TGTGCCAGCAGCCCCGGCACAGGGGAGTATGGCTACACCTTC.

This rearrangement joins TRBV11-2 to TRBJ1-2; 8 nucleotides agree with TRBD1. Germline V gives CDR1 SGHAT, CDR2 FQNNGV. After removal of 3 bases from V and 7 bases from J, the junction contained 7 bases not matched to a gene. This CDR3 contains 14 residues. The CDR3, as DNA: TGTGCCAGCAGCTTGGGCAGGGGGCTTGGTGGCTACACCTTC. Protein sequence: CASSLGRGLGGYTF.

The chain carries TRBV3-1 (or the pseudogene TRBV3-2) and TRBJ1-2; 12 nucleotides line up with TRBD1. CDR1 and CDR2 (germline): LGHDT, YNNKEL (reference sequence). V lost 3 bases, J lost 5 bases, and 4 bases stayed unmatched. The length of the CDR3 is 15 residues. CDR3 amino acids: CASSQGQGARYGYTF. CDR3 DNA sequence: TGTGCCAGCAGCCAGGGACAGGGGGCGCGGTATGGCTACACCTTC.

This chain links TRBV11-3 with TRBJ2-7, with 8 bases fitting TRBD1. There are 14 residues in the CDR3. The V gene end was trimmed by 5 bases and the J gene end by 6 bases; junction bases not matched to a gene: 9. The germline CDR1 and CDR2 sequences are SGHNT and YENEEA. The CDR3 protein is CASSVGQGASEQYF. Here the CDR3 DNA reads TGTGCCAGCAGCGTTGGGCAGGGGGCGAGCGAGCAGTACTTC.

V and J are TRBV6-1 and TRBJ1-5; no clear D gene. Trimming cost V 4 bases and J 1 base, with 17 bases left between them. This CDR3 spans 17 amino acids. Germline V lookup: CDR1 MNHNS, CDR2 SASEGT. CDR3 sequence: CASSAQEGLGSNQPQHF. The CDR3 DNA is TGTGCCAGCAGTGCCCAAGAGGGCTTAGGGAGCAATCAGCCCCAGCATTTT.